This T cell receptor beta chain was sequenced during a study of blood T cell repertoires in COVID-19. Turning to the study itself: The study drew acute and convalescent COVID-19 samples from the United States, Italy and Spain. T cells, B-cell-depleted T cells, or PBMCs supplied cDNA or gDNA.

In the original processing: Researchers report that nucleated cell counts were estimated from reference gene primer amplification. Libraries were prepared by immunoSEQ multiplex PCR; TCRdb keeps only in-frame clonotypes and omits some of them. That table furnishes V, J and clone size, whereas the DNA furnished D and trimming. The data hold about 330,000 clones, with around 82% observed a single time. Between the trimmed V and J ends, which lost 8 bases and 2 bases, there was a span of 7 bases. Germline V gene sequence: CDR1 MDHEN, CDR2 SYDVKM. This CDR3 spans 12 amino acids. Sequencing used peripheral blood. The chain recombines TRBV28 with TRBJ2-4; D gene unclear. This TCR derives from a woman between 45 and 60 years old with acute or convalescent COVID-19. The chain's CDR3 is CASGGSKNIQYF. CDR3 sequence (DNA): TGTGCCAGCGGCGGATCCAAAAACATTCAGTACTTC.